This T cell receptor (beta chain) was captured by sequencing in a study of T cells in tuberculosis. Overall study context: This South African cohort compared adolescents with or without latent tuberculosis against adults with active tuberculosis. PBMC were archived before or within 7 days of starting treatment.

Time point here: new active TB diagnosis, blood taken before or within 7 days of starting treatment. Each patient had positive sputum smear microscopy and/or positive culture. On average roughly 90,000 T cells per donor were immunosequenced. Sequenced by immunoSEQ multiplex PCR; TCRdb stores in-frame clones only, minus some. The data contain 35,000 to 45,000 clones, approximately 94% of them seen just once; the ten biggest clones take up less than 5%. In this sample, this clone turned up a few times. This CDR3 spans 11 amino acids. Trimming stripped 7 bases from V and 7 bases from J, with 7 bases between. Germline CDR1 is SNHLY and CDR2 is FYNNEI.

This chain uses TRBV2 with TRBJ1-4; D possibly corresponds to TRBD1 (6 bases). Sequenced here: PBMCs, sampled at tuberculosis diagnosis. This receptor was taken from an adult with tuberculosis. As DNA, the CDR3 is TGTGCCAGCATAGGGGGTGAAAAACTGTTTTTT. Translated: CASIGGEKLFF.